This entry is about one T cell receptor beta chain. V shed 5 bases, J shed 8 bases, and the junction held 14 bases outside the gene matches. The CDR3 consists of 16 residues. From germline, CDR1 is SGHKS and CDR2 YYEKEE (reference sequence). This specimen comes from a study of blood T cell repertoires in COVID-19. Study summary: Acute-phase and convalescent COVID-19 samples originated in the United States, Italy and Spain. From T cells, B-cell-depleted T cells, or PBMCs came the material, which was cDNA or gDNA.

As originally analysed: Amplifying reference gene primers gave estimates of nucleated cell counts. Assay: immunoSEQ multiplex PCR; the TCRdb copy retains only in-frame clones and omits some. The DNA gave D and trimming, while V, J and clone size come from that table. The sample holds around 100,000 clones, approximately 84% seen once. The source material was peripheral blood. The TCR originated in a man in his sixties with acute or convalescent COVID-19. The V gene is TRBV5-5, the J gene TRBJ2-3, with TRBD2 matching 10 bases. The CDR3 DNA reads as TGTGCCAGCAGGACCGGACTAGCGGACGCCTGGGGTACGCAGTATTTT. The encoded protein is CASRTGLADAWGTQYF. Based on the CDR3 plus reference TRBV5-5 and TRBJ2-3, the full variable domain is DAGVTQSPTHLIKTRGQQVTLRCSPISGHKSVSWYQQVLGQGPQFIFQYYEKEERGRGNFPDRFSARQFPNYSSELNVNALLLGDSALYLCASRTGLADAWGTQYFGPGTRLTVL.